This passage covers 12 T cell receptor beta chains from one sample sequenced in a study of somatic mutations in cytotoxic T cells in rheumatoid arthritis. Using immunoSEQ multiplex PCR, the repertoire was profiled, and TCRdb retains in-frame clones only, with some absent. Seen here are thousands of clones, more than 75% observed once, and the top ten hold 35% to 45%. Source material: CD8+ T cells sorted from blood. The receptor source for this set is a woman in her forties or fifties with rheumatoid arthritis.

This rearrangement joins TRBV10-1 to TRBJ1-5, with a tentative D call TRBD1 (6 bases). V gave up 2 bases and J gave up 2 bases, with 13 bases separating them. Germline V gene lookup returns CDR1 WNHNN and CDR2 SYGVQD (reference sequence). This CDR3 is built from 16 residues. The CDR3 nucleotides are TGCGCCAGCAGTGAGGTGAGGGGGGGGTGCAATCAGCCCCAGCATTTT. Protein sequence: CASSEVRGGCNQPQHF.

Comment on this clone: The junction and the germline gene differ at one end; a read error may be behind it. CDR3 sequence (DNA): TGTGCCAGCGGTGTGGGGACTCCCTTTTTT. It yields the protein CASGVGTPFF. The chain joins TRBV2 to TRBJ2-3, with D perhaps matching TRBD2 (6 bases). Germline CDR1 reads SNHLY; CDR2 reads FYNNEI. The CDR3 extends over 10 amino acids.

The chain carries TRBV19 and TRBJ2-2; D is possibly TRBD2 (6 bases). This CDR3 has 15 residues. Trimming took off 4 bases at V and 4 bases at J, with 13 bases between the two ends. Germline CDR1 is LNHDA and CDR2 is SQIVND (reference sequence). In nucleotides, the CDR3 is TGTGCCAGTAGTACCATCGGGGGTATCACCGGGGAGCTGTTTTTT. As protein: CASSTIGGITGELFF.

This chain connects TRBV10-3 to TRBJ1-1, with D unresolved. V lost 11 bases, J lost 4 bases, and 11 bases lay in between. CDR3 length: 11 residues. CDR1 and CDR2 (germline): ENHRY, SYGVKD. In nucleotides, the CDR3 is TGTGCCGCTGGCGGAGGCACTGAAGCTTTCTTT. Translation: CAAGGGTEAFF.

The V gene is TRBV4-1, the J gene TRBJ2-7, with 12 positions matching TRBD2. Germline values: CDR1 MGHRA, CDR2 YSYEKL. The CDR3 extends over 16 amino acids. Unmatched junction bases numbered 5, after V lost 3 bases and J lost 2 bases. CDR3 sequence reads: CASSHGGLAGTYEQYF. The DNA of the CDR3 is TGCGCCAGCAGCCACGGTGGACTAGCGGGGACCTACGAGCAGTACTTC.

The rearrangement joins TRBV27 to TRBJ1-1; maybe TRBD1 (5 bases). CDR3 size: 14 residues. The V end lost 4 bases, the J end lost 0 bases, and 9 bases lay between the germline ends. Germline values: CDR1 MNHEY, CDR2 SMNVEV (reference sequence). CDR3 sequence reads: CASSSGGMNTEAFF. The CDR3 coding sequence is TGTGCCAGCAGTTCCGGGGGAATGAACACTGAAGCTTTCTTT.

This clone was recorded only once. This sequence joins TRBV5-1 and TRBJ2-1; tentatively, D is TRBD2 (5 bases). The germline gives CDR1 SGHRS, CDR2 YFSETQ. This CDR3 has 15 residues. The V end was cut by 0 bases, the J end by 8 bases, with 15 bases between. In DNA, the CDR3 is TGCGCCAGCAGCTTGGAACTAGAATCTGTGGATGAGCAGTTCTTC. It translates to CASSLELESVDEQFF. Full variable domain (missing parts from reference TRBV5-1 and TRBJ2-1): KAGVTQTPRYLIKTRGQQVTLSCSPISGHRSVSWYQQTPGQGLQFLFEYFSETQRNKGNFPGRFSGRQFSNSRSEMNVSTLELGDSALYLCASSLELESVDEQFFGPGTRLTVL.

This clone showed up just once. The chain carries TRBV18 and TRBJ2-1; 7 bases align to TRBD1. The V gene end was trimmed by 6 bases and the J gene end by 8 bases; junction bases not matched to a gene: 13. This CDR3 is built from 15 residues. CDR1 KGHSH and CDR2 LQKENI come from the germline V gene. The CDR3, as DNA: TGTGCCAGCTCGCCGAGGGGGCTTAACCTACATGAGCAGTTCTTC. This codes for CASSPRGLNLHEQFF.

The chain uses TRBV9 and TRBJ1-1, with D possibly TRBD1 on 5 matching bases. This CDR3 is 19 amino acids long. The germline V gene encodes CDR1 SGDLS and CDR2 YYNGEE. V was cut by 0 bases and J by 3 bases, with 24 bases left in between. The CDR3 loop reads CASSVEEGDYSASHTEAFF. CDR3 bases: TGTGCCAGCAGCGTAGAAGAAGGGGATTATTCCGCCAGTCACACTGAAGCTTTCTTT. The entire variable domain, with the rest obtained from reference TRBV9 and TRBJ1-1, is as follows: DSGVTQTPKHLITATGQRVTLRCSPRSGDLSVYWYQQSLDQGLQFLIQYYNGEERAKGNILERFSAQQFPDLHSELNLSSLELGDSALYFCASSVEEGDYSASHTEAFFGQGTRLTVV.

This sequence joins TRBV30 and TRBJ1-1; TRBD1 aligns across 7 bases. V dropped 0 bases and J dropped 3; count of bases not matched to a gene: 4. Germline V lookup: CDR1 GTSNPN, CDR2 SVGIG (reference sequence). The CDR3 has 14 residues. The CDR3 nucleotides read TGTGCCTGGAGTGTCCCGGACAGGTACACTGAAGCTTTCTTT. Protein sequence: CAWSVPDRYTEAFF. The entire variable domain, with the rest obtained from reference TRBV30 and TRBJ1-1, is as follows: SQTIHQWPATLVQPVGSPLSLECTVEGTSNPNLYWYRQAAGRGLQLLFYSVGIGQISSEVPQNLSASRPQDRQFILSSKKLLLSDSGFYLCAWSVPDRYTEAFFGQGTRLTVV.

The rearrangement uses TRBV6-5 and TRBJ1-2; TRBD1 aligns across 7 bases. Germline assignment: CDR1 MNHEY and CDR2 SVGAGI. The CDR3 spans 14 residues. Unmatched junction bases numbered 9, after V lost 5 bases and J lost 6 bases. CDR3 sequence: CASSNQGGHHGYTF. In DNA form, the CDR3 reads TGTGCCAGCAGTAACCAAGGGGGCCACCATGGCTACACCTTC.

V is TRBV19 and J is TRBJ2-5, with a weak D call TRBD2 (7 bases). The CDR3 loop spans 17 amino acids. Germline-derived CDR1 and CDR2 are LNHDA and SQIVND (reference sequence). Trimming took off 5 bases at V and 2 bases at J, with 21 bases between the two ends. CDR3 amino acids: CASSSSLWGGTQETQYF. In DNA, the CDR3 is TGTGCCAGTAGTTCGAGTCTTTGGGGGGGGACACAAGAGACCCAGTACTTC.